Listed below are T cell receptor beta chains from one sample, sequenced in a study of cytomegalovirus exposure and HLA in healthy donors. The repertoire was sequenced with immunoSEQ multiplex PCR; TCRdb's copy has only in-frame clones and lacks some. The repertoire holds about 150,000 clones, approximately 85% seen once, with about 5.9% in the top ten. The sequencing sample was made of PBMCs. These TCRs come from a man aged 50 to 60 in good health and CMV-seropositive. Each CDR3 is given with its conserved first and last residue. D genes are given only for firm matches.

TRBV2	TRBJ2-3	.	TGTGCCAGCAGTGCACACACAGATACGCAGTATTTT	CASSAHTDTQYF
TRBV10-3	TRBJ2-7	TRBD1	TGTGCCATCAGTGAGTCGAGGGACAGAGACTACGAGCAGTACTTC	CAISESRDRDYEQYF
TRBV4-2	TRBJ2-3	TRBD2	TGTGCCAGCAGCCTATCATTTAGCGGGACGAGCACAGATACGCAGTATTTT	CASSLSFSGTSTDTQYF
TRBV7-9	TRBJ2-2	.	TGTGCCAGCAGCACGGGAGACACCGGGGAGCTGTTTTTT	CASSTGDTGELFF
TRBV6-4	TRBJ1-5	TRBD1	TGTGCCAGCAGTGACGGACAGGGCGGCAATCAGCCCCAGCATTTT	CASSDGQGGNQPQHF
TRBV10-3	TRBJ2-3	TRBD1	TGTGCCATCAGGGACGGTACAGGGGGGCGCACAGATACGCAGTATTTT	CAIRDGTGGRTDTQYF
TRBV2	TRBJ2-7	TRBD2	TGTGCCAGCAGCCCGGGACTAGCGGATACCGAGCAGTACTTC	CASSPGLADTEQYF
TRBV7-9	TRBJ2-7	.	TGTGCCAGCAGCTTATCCCAGGGAGGCTCCTCCTACGAGCAGTACTTC	CASSLSQGGSSYEQYF
TRBV7-9	TRBJ2-3	.	TGTGCCAGCAGCTTAACGGGTAGCACAGATACGCAGTATTTT	CASSLTGSTDTQYF
TRBV4-1	TRBJ2-2	TRBD2	TGCGCCAGCAGCCAAGAGACTCTGCGGGAGCGGAACACCGGGGAGCTGTTTTTT	CASSQETLRERNTGELFF
TRBV11-2	TRBJ1-3	.	TGTGCCAGCAGCCCCTGGGGGGGTAGTGGAAACACCATATATTTT	CASSPWGGSGNTIYF
TRBV27	TRBJ1-5	.	TGTGCCATCCGGGGGGCCAATCAGCCCCAGCATTTT	CAIRGANQPQHF
TRBV29-1	TRBJ1-5	.	TGCAGCGTTGCGGGGGGCTACAATCAGCCCCAGCATTTT	CSVAGGYNQPQHF
TRBV29-1	TRBJ2-7	TRBD2	TGCAGCGTTGAAGATTGGAGCGGGGGGACTCTCTCCTACGAGCAGTACTTC	CSVEDWSGGTLSYEQYF
TRBV4-1	TRBJ2-1	.	TGCGCCAGCAGCCAAGTGGTGGACAGTTACAATGAGCAGTTCTTC	CASSQVVDSYNEQFF
TRBV19	TRBJ2-4	.	TGTGCCAGTAGTATGTGGGGCTACAAAAACATTCAGTACTTC	CASSMWGYKNIQYF
TRBV30	TRBJ2-7	.	TGTGCCTGGAGTGTAGGGCGGGGGCCTACCTACGAGCAGTACTTC	CAWSVGRGPTYEQYF
TRBV28	TRBJ1-5	.	TGTGCCAGCACCCTGACCCTGGAGGGAGGATACAATCAGCCCCAGCATTTT	CASTLTLEGGYNQPQHF
TRBV11-2	TRBJ2-7	TRBD2	TGTGCCAGCCGACCATTAGCGGGAGTCGGACTCGAGCAGTACTTC	CASRPLAGVGLEQYF
TRBV19	TRBJ2-3	TRBD2	TGTGCCAGTAGTATAACTAGCGGCGGGATTAGCACAGATACGCAGTATTTT	CASSITSGGISTDTQYF
TRBV7-3	TRBJ2-7	.	TGCGCCAGCAGCCAAGGAGGGTCTAGCAGTTACGAGCAGTACTTC	CASSQGGSSSYEQYF
TRBV18	TRBJ2-1	.	TGTGCCAGCTCACCCCGACGGGGCAATGAGCAGTTCTTC	CASSPRRGNEQFF
TRBV19	TRBJ2-6	.	TGTGCCAGTAGTAGCGGGACGGATTTCTCTGGGGCCAACGTCCTGACTTTC	CASSSGTDFSGANVLTF
TRBV19	TRBJ2-7	TRBD1	TGTGCCAGTAGCCCGACAGGGAGAGACGAGCAGTACTTC	CASSPTGRDEQYF
TRBV27	TRBJ2-7	TRBD1	TGTGCCAGCGGCAGGGGGCCGATACGATACGAGCAGTACTTC	CASGRGPIRYEQYF
TRBV7-8	TRBJ2-3	TRBD2	TGTGCCAGCAGCTCGTTAGCGGGGCTGGATACGCAGTATTTT	CASSSLAGLDTQYF